This T cell receptor (beta chain) is from a study of cytomegalovirus exposure and HLA in healthy donors. Study results and limitations: More clonal expansion characterized HLA-associated TCR beta chains than equally common others in a later analysis. Only CMV serostatus was available as immune exposure information. Exclusion as indistinguishable affected some V segments, including TRBV6-2 and TRBV6-3.

The CDR3 has 15 residues. From germline, CDR1 is LNHDA and CDR2 SQIVND (reference sequence). Losses at the gene ends were 2 bases for V and 7 bases for J; bases not matched to a gene: 9. This PCR relied on a set of 60 Vbeta primers and 13 Jbeta primers. Measured with immunoSEQ multiplex PCR; TCRdb has only the in-frame clones, and not every one. The table includes 200,000 or so clones, approximately 78% detected once. About this clone itself: What it recognizes is unknown.

The chain has TRBV19 and TRBJ2-3, with 7 bases that match TRBD2. Input material: PBMCs. This clonotype originated in a woman aged 50 to 60 in good health and CMV-seropositive. The CDR3 sequence is CASSIRGLDSYTQYF. DNA of the CDR3: TGTGCCAGTAGTATAAGAGGACTAGACTCATATACGCAGTATTTT.